The T cell receptor beta chain under discussion was sequenced for a study of STAT5B mutations in CD4+ large granular lymphocyte leukemia. The assay was immunoSEQ multiplex PCR, and TCRdb's table has in-frame clones only and misses some. This table has tens of thousands of clones, around 82% appearing once. The V gene's germline CDR1 is SNHLY and CDR2 FYNNEI. CDR3 length: 13 residues. The sequence derives from a human donor in good health. The sample consisted of CD4+ T cells from blood buffy coats. The chain employs TRBV2 and TRBJ1-5, with D unresolved. The CDR3 DNA reads TGTGTGACCACGGCTTATAGCAATCAGCCCCAGCATTTT. Its protein is CVTTAYSNQPQHF.